The 21 T cell receptor beta chains reported below all come from one sample, sequenced in a study of cytomegalovirus exposure and HLA in healthy donors. The PCR ran on 60 Vbeta and 13 Jbeta primers. The table came from immunoSEQ multiplex PCR; TCRdb's copy has only in-frame clones and leaves some out. The sample includes fewer than 200,000 clones, about 80% of them seen just once. The sequenced sample was PBMCs. The source is a woman aged 40 to 49 in good health and CMV-seronegative.

The chain combines TRBV19 with TRBJ1-3; tentatively, D is TRBD1 (6 bases). The CDR3 has 16 amino acids. Trimming left V 1 base short and J 5 bases short, with 15 bases between. Germline CDR1 is LNHDA and CDR2 is SQIVND (reference sequence). DNA of the CDR3: TGTGCCAGTAGTATAGGGGACAACGGTCTCCGAAACACCATATATTTT. Its translation: CASSIGDNGLRNTIYF.

A single count supports this clone. J is TRBJ1-1 and V is TRBV9; 7 nucleotides match TRBD1. Losses at the gene ends were 2 bases for V and 7 bases for J; bases not matched to a gene: 5. Germline CDR1 reads SGDLS; CDR2 reads YYNGEE. The CDR3 loop spans 13 amino acids. CDR3 sequence (DNA): TGTGCCAGCAGCGTGGGAGACAGGGATGAAGCTTTCTTT. It encodes CASSVGDRDEAFF.

The V call is TRBV7-2, the J call TRBJ1-2, with 9 positions matching TRBD1. This CDR3 is 17 amino acids long. J was trimmed by 8 bases and V by 5 bases; bases with no gene match: 18. Germline loops: CDR1 SGHTA, CDR2 FQGNSA. The CDR3 DNA reads TGTGCCAGCAGCCGCCTGGGACAGGGCCTCCTTGGTGAGGGCTACACCTTC. Encoded protein: CASSRLGQGLLGEGYTF.

The chain recombines TRBV30 with TRBJ1-1; D gene unclear. The CDR3 extends over 14 amino acids. The V and J ends lost 1 base and 0 bases respectively, with 9 bases between them. Germline V lookup: CDR1 GTSNPN, CDR2 SVGIG (reference sequence). CDR3 in DNA: TGTGCCTGGAGTGGCGGGATCATGAACACTGAAGCTTTCTTT. This codes for CAWSGGIMNTEAFF.

This clone has only one observation. The V call is TRBV2, the J call TRBJ2-5, with 7 bases lining up with TRBD1. Germline trimming cut 11 bases from V and 4 bases from J; bases unmatched to any gene: 13. Germline V gene lookup returns CDR1 SNHLY and CDR2 FYNNEI. The CDR3 is 14 amino acids. CDR3 nucleotide sequence: TGTGCCGGGAACAGGGGTAAGGTGGCAGAGACCCAGTACTTC. Protein sequence: CAGNRGKVAETQYF.

The chain is built from TRBV5-1 and TRBJ2-3; 9 positions match TRBD1. CDR1 SGHRS and CDR2 YFSETQ come from the germline V gene. The CDR3 extends over 15 amino acids. With V trimmed by 3 bases and J by 3 bases, 5 bases remained unmatched. This CDR3 is CASSWDRVGTDTQYF. Written as DNA, the CDR3 is TGCGCCAGCAGCTGGGACAGGGTGGGGACAGATACGCAGTATTTT.

Points on this clone: A read error may produce the germline difference seen at one junction end. V and J are TRBV7-9 and TRBJ2-7; possible D gene TRBD1, 5 bases. Germline assignment: CDR1 SEHNR and CDR2 FQNEAQ (reference sequence). The CDR3 runs 11 residues. CDR3 sequence reads: CASSLAEQANF. CDR3 DNA sequence: TGTGCCAGCAGCTTAGCGGAACAGGCGAACTTC.

The gene calls are TRBV6-5 and TRBJ1-2; 7 nucleotides line up with TRBD1. In germline, CDR1 is MNHEY, CDR2 SVGAGI. Trimming took 5 bases from V and 3 from J; bases not matched to a gene: 6. The CDR3 sequence is 14 residues long. The CDR3 reads CASSPWDSYYGYTF. CDR3 DNA: TGTGCCAGCAGTCCTTGGGACAGCTACTATGGCTACACCTTC.

The V gene is TRBV6-5, the J gene TRBJ1-2; 9 bases fit TRBD1. The germline gives CDR1 MNHEY, CDR2 SVGAGI. J lost 4 bases, V lost 5 bases, and 8 bases had no gene match. This CDR3 spans 15 amino acids. This CDR3 reads CASSTGQGRGYGYTF. CDR3 nucleotide sequence: TGTGCCAGCAGTACCGGACAGGGGAGGGGCTATGGCTACACCTTC.

J is TRBJ1-3 and V is TRBV10-3; 9 nucleotides line up with TRBD1. CDR1 is ENHRY, CDR2 SYGVKD, per germline. The CDR3 is 16 residues long. V was clipped by 6 bases and J by 0 bases; unmatched bases: 6. CDR3 coding DNA: TGTGCCATCAGCCGGGACAGGGACCTCTCTGGAAACACCATATATTTT. Translation: CAISRDRDLSGNTIYF.

This clone was recorded only once. V gene TRBV5-1 combines with J gene TRBJ1-1; 10 nucleotides agree with TRBD1. Trimming at V came to 4 bases and at J to 3 bases, leaving 3 bases not matched to a gene. This CDR3 has 14 residues. Germline CDR1 reads SGHRS; CDR2 reads YFSETQ. CDR3 sequence: CASSKGQGDTEAFF. The CDR3 nucleotides read TGCGCCAGCAGCAAAGGACAGGGGGACACTGAAGCTTTCTTT.

The chain combines TRBV11-2 with TRBJ2-3; the match to TRBD2 covers 9 bases. The V and J ends lost 6 bases and 10 bases, in that order; junction bases with no gene match: 17. This CDR3 has 16 amino acids. Germline CDR1 and CDR2: SGHAT and FQNNGV. The CDR3 region has the DNA TGTGCCAGCAGTAAGCGGGGGGCCGCCTCGGTGAATGCGCAGTATTTT. Translating gives CASSKRGAASVNAQYF.

This sequence joins TRBV28 and TRBJ2-5, with 9 bases fitting TRBD2. CDR1 is MDHEN, CDR2 SYDVKM, per germline. V shed 0 bases and J 3 bases; nucleotides not matched to a gene: 2. The CDR3 extends over 15 amino acids. The CDR3 region is CASSLWTSGEETQYF. In DNA, the CDR3 is TGTGCCAGCAGTTTATGGACTAGCGGCGAAGAGACCCAGTACTTC.

The chain carries TRBV5-1 and TRBJ1-1; perhaps TRBD1 as D (5 bases). Germline V gene sequence: CDR1 SGHRS, CDR2 YFSETQ. The CDR3 sequence is 15 residues long. Trimming pared 4 bases from V and 0 bases from J, leaving 13 bases between. As DNA, the CDR3 is TGCGCCAGCAGCGGGGGGGTTGGGCTGAACACTGAAGCTTTCTTT. Translation: CASSGGVGLNTEAFF.

The V and J genes are TRBV5-4 and TRBJ2-7, with 8 bases aligning to TRBD1. CDR1 and CDR2 (germline): SGHNT, YYREEE (reference sequence). V dropped 4 bases and J dropped 0; count of bases not matched to a gene: 3. CDR3 length equals 14 residues. The CDR3 DNA reads TGTGCCAGCAGCCAGGGGGCGAGCTCCTACGAGCAGTACTTC. Translation gives CASSQGASSYEQYF.

This sequence joins TRBV2 and TRBJ2-1; 10 bases agree with TRBD2. CDR3 size: 12 residues. Looked up from germline, CDR1 is SNHLY and CDR2 is FYNNEI. With 4 bases clipped from V and 11 bases from J, the junction kept 2 bases outside the gene matches. CDR3 DNA: TGTGCCAGCAGTGGGACTAGCGGCCAGCAGTTCTTC. It encodes CASSGTSGQQFF.

The chain links TRBV28 to TRBJ2-1; 11 bases align to TRBD1. Germline V CDR1 and CDR2: MDHEN, SYDVKM. The CDR3 length is 16 residues. The V and J ends lost 4 bases and 3 bases, in that order; junction bases with no gene match: 5. CDR3 DNA: TGTGCCAGCAGTTCCCGGACAGGGGGCTACTACAATGAGCAGTTCTTC. It specifies CASSSRTGGYYNEQFF.

This chain connects TRBV5-6 to TRBJ2-2, with D hard to call. The CDR3 covers 14 residues. The V and J ends lost 7 bases and 6 bases respectively, with 16 bases between them. Germline loops: CDR1 SGHDT, CDR2 YYEEEE. CDR3 in amino acids: CASFPTGRSGELFF. The CDR3 bases are TGTGCCAGCTTCCCAACCGGTAGATCCGGGGAGCTGTTTTTT.

V and J are TRBV6-5 and TRBJ1-1; D not certain. Germline lookup yields CDR1 MNHEY and CDR2 SVGAGI. The CDR3 consists of 15 residues. The ends were cut back, 0 bases at V and 3 bases at J, with 11 bases in the middle. For the CDR3, the DNA is TGTGCCAGCAGTTACTCGGCAGGCAGCTACACTGAAGCTTTCTTT. It specifies CASSYSAGSYTEAFF.

This chain uses TRBV5-4 with TRBJ2-2; TRBD2 agrees at 8 bases. The CDR3 extends over 16 amino acids. The germline CDR1 and CDR2 sequences are SGHNT and YYREEE (reference sequence). Trimming took 4 bases from V and 7 from J; bases not matched to a gene: 12. The CDR3 protein is CASSLPVGRANGELFF. CDR3 DNA: TGTGCCAGCAGCCTCCCCGTCGGGAGGGCTAACGGGGAGCTGTTTTTT.

The V gene is TRBV5-1, the J gene TRBJ1-2; D unresolved. The CDR3 contains 17 residues. CDR1 and CDR2 from the germline V gene are SGHRS and YFSETQ. Trimming cost V 0 bases and J 0 bases, with 15 bases left between them. The CDR3 DNA reads TGCGCCAGCAGCTTGGCCTTATCGGGAATACCTAACTATGGCTACACCTTC. Translation gives CASSLALSGIPNYGYTF.